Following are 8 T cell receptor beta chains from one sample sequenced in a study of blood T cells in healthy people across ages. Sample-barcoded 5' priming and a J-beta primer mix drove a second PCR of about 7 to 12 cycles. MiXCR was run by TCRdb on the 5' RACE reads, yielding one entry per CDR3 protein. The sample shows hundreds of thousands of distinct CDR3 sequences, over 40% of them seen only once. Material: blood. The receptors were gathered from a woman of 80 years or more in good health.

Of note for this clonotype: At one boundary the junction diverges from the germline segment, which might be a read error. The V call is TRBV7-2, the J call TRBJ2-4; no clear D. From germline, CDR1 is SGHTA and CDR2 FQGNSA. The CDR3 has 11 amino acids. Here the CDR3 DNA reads TGTGCCAGCAGCTTAACAGACAAGTACGACTTC. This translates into CASSLTDKYDF. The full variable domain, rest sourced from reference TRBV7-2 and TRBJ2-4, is GAGVSQSPSNKVTEKGKDVELRCDPISGHTALYWYRQSLGQGLEFLIYFQGNSAPDKSGLPSDRFSAERTGGSVSTLTIQRTQQEDSAVYLCASSLTDKYDFGAGTRLSVL.

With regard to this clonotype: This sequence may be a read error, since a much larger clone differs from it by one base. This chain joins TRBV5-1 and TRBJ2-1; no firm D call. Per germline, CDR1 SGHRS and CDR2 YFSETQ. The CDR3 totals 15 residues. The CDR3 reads CASSLVSVGYKEQFF. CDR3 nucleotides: TGCGCCAGCAGCTTGGTTTCGGTTGGGTACAAGGAGCAGTTCTTC.

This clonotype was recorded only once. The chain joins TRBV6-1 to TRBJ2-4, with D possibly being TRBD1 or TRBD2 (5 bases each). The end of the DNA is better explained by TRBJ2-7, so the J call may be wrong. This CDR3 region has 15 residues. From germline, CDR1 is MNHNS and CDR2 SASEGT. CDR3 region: CASSERGPSGNEQYF. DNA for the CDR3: TGTGCCAGCAGTGAAAGGGGACCCTCGGGCAACGAGCAGTACTTC.

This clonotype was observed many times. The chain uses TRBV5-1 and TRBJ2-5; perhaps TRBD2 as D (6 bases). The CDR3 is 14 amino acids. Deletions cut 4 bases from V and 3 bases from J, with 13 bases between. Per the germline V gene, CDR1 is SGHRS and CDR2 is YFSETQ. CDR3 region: CASSGGNGEETQYF. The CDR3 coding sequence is TGCGCCAGCAGCGGGGGGAATGGGGAAGAGACCCAGTACTTC.

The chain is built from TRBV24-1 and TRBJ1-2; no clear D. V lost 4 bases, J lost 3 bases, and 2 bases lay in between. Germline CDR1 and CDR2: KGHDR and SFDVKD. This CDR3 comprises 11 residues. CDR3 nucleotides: TGTGCCACCAGTGAAGACTATGGCTACACCTTC. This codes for CATSEDYGYTF.

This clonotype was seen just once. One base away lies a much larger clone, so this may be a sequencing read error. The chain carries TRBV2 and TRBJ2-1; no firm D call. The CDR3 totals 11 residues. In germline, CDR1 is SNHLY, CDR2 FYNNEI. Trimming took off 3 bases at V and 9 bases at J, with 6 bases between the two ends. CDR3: CASSEFVEQFF. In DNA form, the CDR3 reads TGTGCCAGCAGTGAGTTTGTTGAGCAGTTCTTC. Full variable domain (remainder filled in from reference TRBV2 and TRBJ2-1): EPEVTQTPSHQVTQMGQEVILRCVPISNHLYFYWYRQILGQKVEFLVSFYNNEISEKSEIFDDQFSVERPDGSNFTLKIRSTKLEDSAMYFCASSEFVEQFFGPGTRLTVL.

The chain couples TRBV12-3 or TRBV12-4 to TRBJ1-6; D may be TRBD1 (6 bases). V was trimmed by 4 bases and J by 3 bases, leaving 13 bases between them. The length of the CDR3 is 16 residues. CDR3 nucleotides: TGTGCCAGCAGTTCGGTGACAGGCGACTATAATTCACCCCTCCACTTT. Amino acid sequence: CASSSVTGDYNSPLHF.

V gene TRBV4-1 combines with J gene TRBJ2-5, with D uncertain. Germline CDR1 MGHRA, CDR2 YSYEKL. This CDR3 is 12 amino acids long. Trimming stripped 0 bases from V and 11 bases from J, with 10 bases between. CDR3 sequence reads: CASSQDEKLQYF. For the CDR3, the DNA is TGCGCCAGCAGCCAAGATGAGAAATTGCAGTACTTC.